These 10 T cell receptor beta chains were all obtained from the same sample, sequenced in a study of blood T cell repertoires in COVID-19. Generated by immunoSEQ multiplex PCR, the TCRdb table keeps only in-frame clones and is missing some. The sample holds around 280,000 clones; approximately 90% are singletons and the top ten take 5.5% to 7%. Sequencing was performed on PBMCs or T cells enriched from blood (not recorded which). The origin of the receptors is a woman aged 40 to 50 who had recovered from COVID-19.

V usage is TRBV12-3 or TRBV12-4 and J usage is TRBJ1-6, with D perhaps matching TRBD1 (6 bases). Between the trimmed V and J ends, which lost 4 bases and 11 bases, there was a span of 9 bases. The CDR3 covers 12 residues. The CDR3 bases are TGTGCCAGCAGTTGGACAGAACCACCCCTCCACTTT. It codes for CASSWTEPPLHF.

The chain has TRBV27 and TRBJ1-3; D call uncertain. The V gene's germline CDR1 is MNHEY and CDR2 SMNVEV (reference sequence). The CDR3 is made up of 13 amino acids. V lost 6 bases, J lost 0 bases, and 6 bases lay in between. CDR3 in DNA: TGTGCCAGCAGGGAGAGCTCTGGAAACACCATATATTTT. Protein sequence: CASRESSGNTIYF.

The chain couples TRBV28 to TRBJ2-1, with 10 bases aligning to TRBD2. The CDR3 is made up of 16 amino acids. CDR1 and CDR2 (germline): MDHEN, SYDVKM. Trimming took 5 bases from V and 9 from J; bases not matched to a gene: 13. The CDR3 reads CASSHRGLAEGTEQFF. The DNA for the CDR3 is TGTGCCAGCAGTCACCGAGGACTAGCGGAGGGCACTGAGCAGTTCTTC.

The chain recombines TRBV10-2 with TRBJ2-5; perhaps TRBD2 as D (6 bases). V shed 2 bases and J shed 0 bases, with 16 bases lying between them. The germline V gene has CDR1 WSHSY and CDR2 SAAADI. The CDR3 has 17 amino acids. Here the CDR3 reads CASSEAGLWTNQETQYF. In nucleotides, the CDR3 is TGCGCCAGCAGTGAGGCGGGGCTCTGGACGAACCAAGAGACCCAGTACTTC.

The V and J genes are TRBV7-2 and TRBJ2-7; maybe TRBD2 (5 bases). The CDR3 is made up of 14 amino acids. V was pared by 5 bases and J by 3 bases, with 14 bases between. Per germline, CDR1 SGHTA and CDR2 FQGNSA. The CDR3 is CASSPRNGLYEQYF. The CDR3 region has the DNA TGTGCCAGCAGCCCCCGAAACGGACTCTACGAGCAGTACTTC.

This chain joins TRBV18 and TRBJ2-3, with 8 bases lining up with TRBD2. This CDR3 contains 15 residues. V was pared by 2 bases and J by 1 base, with 2 bases of the junction left unmatched. The germline CDR1 and CDR2 sequences are KGHSH and LQKENI. The CDR3 spells CASSPIAGRTDTQYF. The CDR3 nucleotides are TGTGCCAGCTCACCAATAGCGGGGCGCACAGATACGCAGTATTTT.

The J gene is TRBJ2-7, the V gene TRBV19; 10 bases align to TRBD1. There are 15 residues in the CDR3. The germline gives CDR1 LNHDA, CDR2 SQIVND (reference sequence). V shed 4 bases and J 6 bases; nucleotides not matched to a gene: 9. This chain's CDR3 is CASSNPRQGALEQYF. CDR3 DNA: TGTGCCAGTAGTAACCCGAGACAGGGGGCTCTCGAGCAGTACTTC.

The chain combines TRBV27 with TRBJ2-3; D gene unclear. Deletions cut 3 bases from V and 4 bases from J, with 5 bases between. Germline CDR1 is MNHEY and CDR2 is SMNVEV (reference sequence). The CDR3 is made up of 12 amino acids. The CDR3 sequence: CASSFIADTQYF. DNA for the CDR3: TGTGCCAGCAGTTTTATTGCAGATACGCAGTATTTT.

The genes are TRBV5-1 and TRBJ2-1; 9 bases are shared with TRBD2. CDR1 is SGHRS and CDR2 is YFSETQ in the germline V gene. V shed 0 bases, J shed 10 bases, and the junction held 2 bases outside the gene matches. The CDR3 length is 13 residues. DNA of the CDR3: TGCGCCAGCAGCTTGGCGCTAGCGGGAGAGCAGTTCTTC. This sequence encodes CASSLALAGEQFF. Variable domain in full (rest from reference TRBV5-1 and TRBJ2-1): KAGVTQTPRYLIKTRGQQVTLSCSPISGHRSVSWYQQTPGQGLQFLFEYFSETQRNKGNFPGRFSGRQFSNSRSEMNVSTLELGDSALYLCASSLALAGEQFFGPGTRLTVL.

The rearrangement links TRBV19 to TRBJ2-2; 8 bases match TRBD1. From germline, CDR1 is LNHDA and CDR2 SQIVND (reference sequence). CDR3 length equals 15 residues. The J segment lost 4 bases and the V segment lost 7 bases, leaving 8 bases of the junction unmatched. CDR3 DNA: TGTGCCAGTATCCCCAGGGGGCACGGCACCGGGGAGCTGTTTTTT. Protein product: CASIPRGHGTGELFF.